The 18 T cell receptor beta chains below were found in one sample sequenced in a study of spatial heterogeneity in lung cancer. No antigen has been identified for these receptors. Time point indicated: sample taken at primary tumor resection. Study findings and constraints: Expanded intratumoral alpha and beta TCR counts tracked tumor mutation counts.

TCRdb analysed the 5' RACE reads with MiXCR anew, one entry per CDR3 protein. The sample contains 4,000 to 6,000 distinct CDR3 sequences, under 9% of which appear only once. This material consisted of lung tumor tissue, taken at surgery. The receptor source for this set is a female donor with early-stage non-small cell lung cancer.

This clonotype rates as medium-sized. The V gene is TRBV30, the J gene TRBJ1-6; D unclear. This CDR3 is 15 amino acids long. Trimming pared 3 bases from V and 0 bases from J, leaving 9 bases between. The germline V gene encodes CDR1 GTSNPN and CDR2 SVGIG (reference sequence). The CDR3 DNA reads as TGTGCCTGGAGCATCGCCAGCTCCTATAATTCACCCCTCCACTTT. Amino acids: CAWSIASSYNSPLHF.

This clonotype has at least ten counts. This rearrangement joins TRBV5-4 to TRBJ2-3, with D possibly matching TRBD2 (6 bases). V was cut by 4 bases and J by 4 bases, with 13 bases left in between. This CDR3 is built from 14 residues. Germline loops: CDR1 SGHNT, CDR2 YYREEE (reference sequence). This CDR3 reads CASSITTRSDTQYF. The CDR3, as DNA: TGTGCCAGCAGCATAACGACTAGGTCAGATACGCAGTATTTT.

This clonotype was picked up a small number of times. The V and J genes are TRBV2 and TRBJ1-6; D unclear. Deletions cut 8 bases from V and 2 bases from J, with 7 bases between. Looked up from germline, CDR1 is SNHLY and CDR2 is FYNNEI. There are 13 residues in the CDR3. The CDR3 nucleotides are TGTGCCAGCGGTGCCACCTATAATTCACCCCTCCACTTT. This sequence encodes CASGATYNSPLHF.

The CDR3 DNA follows: TGTGCCAGCAGTTCCCGGGACAGGGGGATCTACGAGCAGTACTTC. Translating gives CASSSRDRGIYEQYF. The chain recombines TRBV27 with TRBJ2-7; 11 bases fit TRBD1. With 4 bases clipped from V and 3 bases from J, the junction kept 5 bases outside the gene matches. The CDR3 has 15 residues. Per the germline V gene, CDR1 is MNHEY and CDR2 is SMNVEV (reference sequence).

This clonotype was recorded at least ten times. This chain joins TRBV5-1 and TRBJ1-4, with TRBD1 matching over 10 bases. After removal of 1 base from V and 2 bases from J, the junction contained 2 bases not matched to a gene. This CDR3 is 16 amino acids long. From germline, CDR1 is SGHRS and CDR2 YFSETQ. CDR3 loop: CASSLWGQGTNEKLFF. The CDR3 nucleotides are TGCGCCAGCAGCTTGTGGGGACAGGGGACTAATGAAAAACTGTTTTTT. Full variable domain (missing parts from reference TRBV5-1 and TRBJ1-4): KAGVTQTPRYLIKTRGQQVTLSCSPISGHRSVSWYQQTPGQGLQFLFEYFSETQRNKGNFPGRFSGRQFSNSRSEMNVSTLELGDSALYLCASSLWGQGTNEKLFFGSGTQLSVL.

By proportion, this clonotype is medium-sized. The rearrangement links TRBV7-6 to TRBJ2-5; unclear D gene. The germline gives CDR1 SGHVS, CDR2 FNYEAQ. The CDR3 has 14 amino acids. V lost 5 bases and J lost 4, with 14 bases in between. The CDR3 spells CASSRVPGVETQYF. The CDR3 DNA follows: TGTGCCAGCAGCCGCGTCCCGGGTGTAGAGACCCAGTACTTC.

This clonotype was seen at least ten times. The chain uses TRBV27 and TRBJ2-1; 9 nucleotides align to TRBD1. The ends lost 11 bases at V and 14 bases at J; junction bases unmatched: 10. CDR1 and CDR2 (germline): MNHEY, SMNVEV (reference sequence). This CDR3 contains 11 residues. CDR3 in amino acids: CAGQGTNPEFF. The CDR3 DNA follows: TGTGCCGGACAGGGGACGAACCCGGAGTTCTTC.

By sample share, this clonotype is hyperexpanded (1% or more). The chain combines TRBV5-6 with TRBJ2-1; TRBD1 aligns across 7 bases. Germline V gives CDR1 SGHDT, CDR2 YYEEEE. The CDR3 totals 15 residues. Losses at the gene ends were 4 bases for V and 4 bases for J; bases not matched to a gene: 8. The DNA of the CDR3 is TGTGCCAGCAGCGGGGGACAGCTAGTTTACAATGAGCAGTTCTTC. Translating gives CASSGGQLVYNEQFF.

Turning to this clonotype: Being one base from a much bigger clone, this may be a read error. The chain couples TRBV6-2 or TRBV6-3 to TRBJ2-7; D not resolved. CDR1 is MNHEY and CDR2 is SVGEGT in the germline V gene. The CDR3 is 12 residues long. As DNA, the CDR3 is TGTGCCACCTTGAGCAGCTCCTACGTGCAGTACTTC. Translated: CATLSSSYVQYF.

In its sample, this clonotype ranks as medium-sized. This chain uses TRBV20-1 with TRBJ2-1; 8 bases are shared with TRBD2. Germline loops: CDR1 DFQATT, CDR2 SNEGSKA (reference sequence). The V segment lost 6 bases and the J segment 0 bases; nucleotides outside the gene matches: 7. This CDR3 comprises 15 residues. CDR3 amino acids: CSAQPLAGSYNEQFF. As DNA, the CDR3 is TGCAGTGCCCAACCCCTAGCGGGCTCCTACAATGAGCAGTTCTTC.

Sample share makes this clonotype medium-sized. The chain has TRBV29-1 and TRBJ1-2; 11 bases match TRBD1. J gave up 4 bases and V 7 bases, and 5 bases lay outside the gene matches. Germline values: CDR1 SQVTM, CDR2 ANQGSEA. The CDR3 has 13 residues. In DNA form, the CDR3 reads TGCAGCGGGGACAGGGGGGAACCCTATGGCTACACCTTC. Translation: CSGDRGEPYGYTF.

By its share, this clonotype is medium-sized. This chain links TRBV24-1 with TRBJ2-7; D is possibly TRBD1 or TRBD2 (6 bases each). Looked up from germline, CDR1 is KGHDR and CDR2 is SFDVKD. Trimming pared 7 bases from V and 5 bases from J, leaving 14 bases between. The CDR3 sequence is 13 residues long. The DNA for the CDR3 is TGTGCCACCAGGGTCCGGGGGCCCCACGAGCAGTACTTC. This codes for CATRVRGPHEQYF.

This clonotype is labeled as medium-sized. The rearrangement links TRBV15 to TRBJ1-2; D gene ambiguous. Germline V gives CDR1 LNHNV, CDR2 YYDKDF (reference sequence). Deletions cut 1 base from V and 5 bases from J, with 14 bases between. The CDR3 runs to 15 residues. The CDR3 loop is CATSRARFSGYGYTF. DNA of the CDR3: TGTGCCACCAGCAGAGCCCGTTTCTCTGGATATGGCTACACCTTC.

This clonotype came up many times. The rearrangement links TRBV10-2 to TRBJ2-2, with TRBD2 as a possible D gene (6 bases). Trimming removed 10 bases at V and 4 bases at J, with 16 bases between. The CDR3 length is 14 residues. The germline V gene has CDR1 WSHSY and CDR2 SAAADI. The CDR3 here is CATGLEGRTGELFF. CDR3 coding DNA: TGCGCCACCGGACTGGAGGGCCGCACCGGGGAGCTGTTTTTT.

This clonotype occurred many times. The V gene is TRBV7-2, the J gene TRBJ2-1, with 7 bases aligning to TRBD1. The CDR3 covers 14 residues. V dropped 7 bases and J dropped 5; count of bases not matched to a gene: 8. From germline, CDR1 is SGHTA and CDR2 FQGNSA. CDR3 sequence: CASIRAGTDNEQFF. In DNA form, the CDR3 reads TGTGCCAGCATCAGAGCCGGGACAGACAATGAGCAGTTCTTC.

By its share, this clonotype is medium-sized (0.01 to 0.1%). The genes are TRBV28 and TRBJ2-1, with 14 nucleotides matching TRBD2. CDR3 length: 19 amino acids. V lost 6 bases and J lost 4; bases outside the gene matches: 14. Germline loops: CDR1 MDHEN, CDR2 SYDVKM. Written as DNA, the CDR3 is TGTGCCAGCAGCCTCCGACTAGCGGGAGGGAGGCCCCCTTACAATGAGCAGTTCTTC. Protein product: CASSLRLAGGRPPYNEQFF.

This chain links TRBV7-2 with TRBJ2-7; D could derive from TRBD1 or TRBD2 (6 bases each). There are 14 residues in the CDR3. V was trimmed by 0 bases and J by 4 bases, leaving 10 bases between them. Germline CDR1 and CDR2: SGHTA and FQGNSA. CDR3 sequence (DNA): TGTGCCAGCAGCTTAGCGGGGGGCAAATACGAGCAGTACTTC. It translates to CASSLAGGKYEQYF.

This clonotype was counted only a few times. The chain has TRBV20-1 and TRBJ1-6; D is possibly TRBD1 (6 bases). Per the germline V gene, CDR1 is DFQATT and CDR2 is SNEGSKA (reference sequence). V lost 0 bases and J 3 bases, leaving 12 bases between the germline ends. The CDR3 is 16 amino acids. The CDR3 DNA sequence: TGCAGTGCTAGAGATTTAGGGGGAATCTATAATTCACCCCTCCACTTT. This translates into CSARDLGGIYNSPLHF.